What follows is one TCR beta chain and its context. This sample was taken from a study of blood T cell repertoires in COVID-19. V shed 6 bases and J shed 6 bases, with 12 bases lying between them. Germline lookup yields CDR1 DFQATT and CDR2 SNEGSKA (reference sequence). The CDR3 loop spans 11 amino acids. Here immunoSEQ multiplex PCR was the method, and the copy in TCRdb shows in-frame clones only, minus some. The sample records some 140,000 clones, around 85% being singletons. V and J are TRBV20-1 and TRBJ2-7; TRBD1 might be the D (5 bases). The sequence came from a man aged 55 to 70 with COVID-19, enrolled during active disease. The sequencing input was peripheral blood. The CDR3 DNA is TGCAGTGCGCCCTCAGGGCCCGAGCAGTACTTC. As protein: CSAPSGPEQYF.